This entry lists 32 T cell receptor beta chains sequenced from one sample in a study of spatial heterogeneity in lung cancer. Time point indicated: sample taken at primary tumor resection. Whole RNA from tumor, nontumor lung or frozen PBMC was sequenced unsorted. TCRdb re-called the 5' RACE reads through MiXCR, storing one row per CDR3 protein. The table has over 1,400 distinct CDR3 sequences, 6.5% to 8% seen once. The source was normal lung tissue next to the tumor, collected at surgery. Every receptor here comes from a female donor with early-stage non-small cell lung cancer.

The gene calls are TRBV9 and TRBJ2-3; 11 nucleotides line up with TRBD1. The CDR3 spans 15 residues. Germline loops: CDR1 SGDLS, CDR2 YYNGEE. The junction had 7 bases not matched to a gene; V was cut back by 4 bases and J by 6 bases. CDR3 in amino acids: CASSFRDRGRDTQYF. The CDR3 coding sequence is TGTGCCAGCAGCTTCCGGGACAGGGGGAGGGATACGCAGTATTTT.

This clonotype was detected once. V usage is TRBV5-1 and J usage is TRBJ2-3; D remains unclear. Germline V lookup: CDR1 SGHRS, CDR2 YFSETQ. The V and J ends lost 4 bases and 5 bases respectively, with 8 bases between them. The CDR3 consists of 12 residues. The CDR3 DNA sequence: TGCGCCAGCAGCCAAGGGATAGATACGCAGTATTTT. Translated, it gives CASSQGIDTQYF. The complete variable domain, with remaining parts taken from reference TRBV5-1 and TRBJ2-3, reads KAGVTQTPRYLIKTRGQQVTLSCSPISGHRSVSWYQQTPGQGLQFLFEYFSETQRNKGNFPGRFSGRQFSNSRSEMNVSTLELGDSALYLCASSQGIDTQYFGPGTRLTVL.

By sample share, this clonotype is large. The chain links TRBV19 to TRBJ2-1; D not resolved. Germline CDR1 reads LNHDA; CDR2 reads SQIVND (reference sequence). The CDR3 is made up of 15 amino acids. Trimming cost V 1 base and J 9 bases, with 16 bases left between them. The CDR3 region has the DNA TGTGCCAGTAGTATAGTCCCTCGGTCTTGGGGTGAGCAGTTCTTC. Amino acids: CASSIVPRSWGEQFF.

This clonotype was seen many times. V is TRBV5-6 and J is TRBJ2-1; the match to TRBD1 covers 8 bases. J was trimmed by 8 bases and V by 0 bases; bases with no gene match: 4. The CDR3 is made up of 14 amino acids. From germline, CDR1 is SGHDT and CDR2 YYEEEE. In DNA form, the CDR3 reads TGTGCCAGCAGCTTGGCACAGGGGGTCGATGAGCAGTTCTTC. This translates into CASSLAQGVDEQFF.

This clonotype is classed as medium-sized. The chain recombines TRBV5-1 with TRBJ2-5; 12 bases agree with TRBD2. V shed 3 bases, J shed 5 bases, and the junction held 5 bases outside the gene matches. This CDR3 region has 15 residues. Germline loops: CDR1 SGHRS, CDR2 YFSETQ. The CDR3 is CASSSNGLAGETQYF. The DNA of the CDR3 is TGCGCCAGCAGCTCCAATGGACTAGCGGGGGAGACCCAGTACTTC.

This clonotype has a count of ten or more. V gene TRBV5-1 combines with J gene TRBJ2-2, with 10 bases lining up with TRBD1. The junction had 15 bases not matched to a gene; V was cut back by 4 bases and J by 6 bases. The CDR3 runs to 18 residues. Germline V gives CDR1 SGHRS, CDR2 YFSETQ. The CDR3, as DNA: TGCGCCAGCAGCCGGGACAGGGGAACTTCGAACGTCCCCGGGGAGCTGTTTTTT. Translation gives CASSRDRGTSNVPGELFF. Based on the CDR3 plus reference TRBV5-1 and TRBJ2-2, the full variable domain is KAGVTQTPRYLIKTRGQQVTLSCSPISGHRSVSWYQQTPGQGLQFLFEYFSETQRNKGNFPGRFSGRQFSNSRSEMNVSTLELGDSALYLCASSRDRGTSNVPGELFFGEGSRLTVL.

By share, this clonotype counts as large. The genes are TRBV30 and TRBJ1-1; no definite D call. The ends were cut back, 5 bases at V and 0 bases at J, with 7 bases in the middle. From germline, CDR1 is GTSNPN and CDR2 SVGIG (reference sequence). CDR3 length equals 12 residues. The CDR3 DNA reads as TGTGCCTGGGGGCCGATGAACACTGAAGCTTTCTTT. Translated, it gives CAWGPMNTEAFF.

This clonotype was counted between two and nine times. This chain joins TRBV4-3 and TRBJ2-7; weak D call: TRBD2 (5 bases). The CDR3 spans 14 residues. The V end was cut by 5 bases, the J end by 0 bases, with 11 bases between. Per the germline V gene, CDR1 is LGHNA and CDR2 is YSLEER. Here the CDR3 DNA reads TGCGCCAGCAGCAAAAGTGGGAGCTCCTACGAGCAGTACTTC. Protein: CASSKSGSSYEQYF.

The V gene is TRBV12-3 or TRBV12-4, the J gene TRBJ1-6, with D unclear. Between the trimmed V and J ends, which lost 4 bases and 0 bases, there was a span of 4 bases. The length of the CDR3 is 14 residues. The CDR3 spells CASSYGSYNSPLHF. DNA of the CDR3: TGTGCCAGCAGTTACGGCTCCTATAATTCACCCCTCCACTTT.

The chain combines TRBV7-6 with TRBJ2-5, with D unclear. The CDR3 contains 13 residues. Trimming shortened V by 5 bases and J by 4 bases, and 11 bases separated the two germline ends. Germline CDR1 reads SGHVS; CDR2 reads FNYEAQ. The CDR3: CASSRVLGETQYF. CDR3 nucleotides: TGTGCCAGCAGCCGCGTCTTGGGAGAGACCCAGTACTTC. The variable domain in full, with the rest retrieved from reference TRBV7-6 and TRBJ2-5, is GAGVSQSPRYKVTKRGQDVALRCDPISGHVSLYWYRQALGQGPEFLTYFNYEAQQDKSGLPNDRFSAERPEGSISTLTIQRTEQRDSAMYRCASSRVLGETQYFGPGTRLLVL.

This clonotype is medium-sized. This chain uses TRBV29-1 with TRBJ2-7; D possibly uses TRBD1 or TRBD2 (6 bases each). CDR1 and CDR2 (germline): SQVTM, ANQGSEA. The CDR3 loop spans 12 amino acids. Trimming stripped 4 bases from V and 7 bases from J, with 14 bases between. The CDR3 loop is CSVAGGAGEQYF. The CDR3 DNA follows: TGCAGCGTTGCTGGGGGCGCGGGGGAGCAGTACTTC.

This clonotype is categorized as medium-sized (0.01 to 0.1%). V gene TRBV5-1 combines with J gene TRBJ1-2, with 8 nucleotides matching TRBD1. V was clipped by 3 bases and J by 6 bases; unmatched bases: 4. This CDR3 spans 13 amino acids. Germline V gene sequence: CDR1 SGHRS, CDR2 YFSETQ. CDR3 nucleotides: TGCGCCAGCAGCTGGACAGGGTTGGATGGCTACACCTTC. It codes for CASSWTGLDGYTF. Drawing the rest from reference TRBV5-1 and TRBJ1-2, the complete variable domain is KAGVTQTPRYLIKTRGQQVTLSCSPISGHRSVSWYQQTPGQGLQFLFEYFSETQRNKGNFPGRFSGRQFSNSRSEMNVSTLELGDSALYLCASSWTGLDGYTFGSGTRLTVV.

This clonotype was seen a few times. This sequence joins TRBV7-8 and TRBJ1-5; 9 bases map to TRBD1. The V and J ends lost 5 bases and 4 bases, in that order; junction bases with no gene match: 6. CDR1 and CDR2 (germline): SGHVS, FQNEAQ. CDR3 length: 15 residues. The CDR3 bases are TGTGCCAGCAGCATGGGACAGGGACAAAATCAGCCCCAGCATTTT. Amino acid sequence: CASSMGQGQNQPQHF.

This clonotype has ten or more counts. The rearrangement joins TRBV20-1 to TRBJ2-3; D uncertain. CDR3 length: 14 amino acids. The V gene lost 4 bases and the J gene lost 1 base, with 12 bases spanning the gap. Germline V gives CDR1 DFQATT, CDR2 SNEGSKA (reference sequence). The CDR3 region has the DNA TGCAGTGCTATTAACCCTTTAGGCACAGATACGCAGTATTTT. Amino acids: CSAINPLGTDTQYF.

By proportion, this clonotype is medium-sized. V and J are TRBV7-9 and TRBJ2-2; possibly TRBD1 for D (5 bases). Germline V CDR1 and CDR2: SEHNR, FQNEAQ (reference sequence). This CDR3 has 15 amino acids. V was trimmed by 4 bases and J by 5 bases, leaving 14 bases between them. The DNA of the CDR3 is TGTGCCAGCAGCTCTACCCCCAGGGAAACCGGGGAGCTGTTTTTT. It translates to CASSSTPRETGELFF. Looking up the rest from reference TRBV7-9 and TRBJ2-2 gives the full variable domain: DTGVSQNPRHKITKRGQNVTFRCDPISEHNRLYWYRQTLGQGPEFLTYFQNEAQLEKSRLLSDRFSAERPKGSFSTLEIQRTEQGDSAMYLCASSSTPRETGELFFGEGSRLTVL.

This clonotype is medium-sized in the sample. The CDR3 DNA sequence: TGTGCCACCAGTCTCGGTGGGGAAGGACTGCTCGGCACAGATACGCAGTATTTT. Translated: CATSLGGEGLLGTDTQYF. The rearrangement joins TRBV24-1 to TRBJ2-3; D perhaps matches TRBD2 (5 bases). CDR1 is KGHDR and CDR2 is SFDVKD in the germline V gene. The ends were cut back, 6 bases at V and 1 base at J, with 22 bases in the middle. This CDR3 contains 18 residues.

In its sample, this clonotype is large. The V call is TRBV29-1, the J call TRBJ1-2, with 9 bases identical to TRBD1. The ends lost 7 bases at V and 1 base at J; junction bases unmatched: 4. CDR1 and CDR2 (germline): SQVTM, ANQGSEA. The CDR3 is made up of 13 amino acids. CDR3 region: CSDGQGSNYGYTF. The CDR3 DNA is TGCAGCGATGGACAGGGGAGTAACTATGGCTACACCTTC.

The table lists this clonotype with a few counts. A read error may produce the germline difference seen at one junction end. The chain carries TRBV6-2 or TRBV6-3 and TRBJ2-6; TRBD2 matches at 10 bases. The germline CDR1 and CDR2 sequences are MNHEY and SVGEGT. CDR3 length: 21 amino acids. In DNA form, the CDR3 reads TGTGCCAGCAGTTACTCGAGGCGGCTAGCGGGAGCAACCTCTGGGGCCAGCGTCCTGACTTTC. It translates to CASSYSRRLAGATSGASVLTF.

By frequency in the sample, this clonotype is medium-sized. The CDR3 nucleotides are TGTGCCAGCAGTCGTAGTACTAGCGCCACGTTGGCCGGGGAGCTGTTTTTT. Protein sequence: CASSRSTSATLAGELFF. V and J are TRBV6-5 and TRBJ2-2, with 7 positions matching TRBD2. CDR3 length: 17 amino acids. Trimming removed 5 bases from V and 6 bases from J; junction bases left unmatched: 15. Germline values: CDR1 MNHEY, CDR2 SVGAGI.

By frequency in the sample, this clonotype is medium-sized. The gene calls are TRBV7-9 and TRBJ2-5; 9 nucleotides agree with TRBD2. The CDR3 length is 19 residues. Germline V gene lookup returns CDR1 SEHNR and CDR2 FQNEAQ (reference sequence). V lost 4 bases, J lost 5 bases, and 20 bases stayed unmatched. The CDR3 protein is CASSSSTVAREGPWETQYF. The CDR3 region has the DNA TGTGCCAGCAGCTCCAGCACGGTCGCGCGGGAGGGCCCCTGGGAGACCCAGTACTTC.

This clonotype was seen more than once but under ten times. The J gene is TRBJ2-7, the V gene TRBV6-5; 10 nucleotides agree with TRBD1. The CDR3 totals 15 residues. Germline-derived CDR1 and CDR2 are MNHEY and SVGAGI. J was trimmed by 3 bases and V by 2 bases; bases with no gene match: 4. The DNA of the CDR3 is TGTGCCAGCAGTTACCAGGGACAGGGGATCTACGAGCAGTACTTC. Its protein product is CASSYQGQGIYEQYF.

This clonotype was recorded at least ten times. The rearrangement joins TRBV20-1 to TRBJ2-3; TRBD2 matches at 12 bases. The junction had 17 bases not matched to a gene; V was cut back by 0 bases and J by 1 base. The germline V gene encodes CDR1 DFQATT and CDR2 SNEGSKA (reference sequence). This CDR3 spans 21 amino acids. The CDR3, as DNA: TGCAGTGCTAGAGAGCAGACTAGCGGGAGAGAGGCTGCACACCGCACAGATACGCAGTATTTT. This codes for CSAREQTSGREAAHRTDTQYF.

This clonotype was picked up many times. CDR3 coding DNA: TGTGCCAGCAGCTTAGTTGGGTCTCAGACCCAGTACTTC. Translation gives CASSLVGSQTQYF. The chain couples TRBV11-2 to TRBJ2-5, with D hard to call. The CDR3 length is 13 residues. V shed 1 base and J shed 6 bases, with 9 bases lying between them. Germline loops: CDR1 SGHAT, CDR2 FQNNGV.

Comments on this clonotype: This sequence may be a read error, since a much larger clone differs from it by one base. The chain combines TRBV6-2 or TRBV6-3 with TRBJ2-1, with D perhaps TRBD1 (6 bases). With 2 bases removed from V and 15 bases from J, the gap between germline ends came to 17 bases. The CDR3 totals 13 residues. Germline loops: CDR1 MNHEY, CDR2 SVGEGT. The CDR3 sequence is CASSYMVRGMPFF. In nucleotides, the CDR3 is TGTGCCAGCAGTTACATGGTGAGGGGGATGCCGTTCTTC.

This clonotype rates as medium-sized. The rearrangement uses TRBV28 and TRBJ1-2; perhaps TRBD1 as D (5 bases). V lost 2 bases, J lost 5 bases, and 6 bases lay in between. Germline-derived CDR1 and CDR2 are MDHEN and SYDVKM. CDR3 length: 12 residues. DNA for the CDR3: TGTGCCAGCAGTTTAGGGGGTTATGGCTACACCTTC. It is translated as CASSLGGYGYTF.

By its share, this clonotype is medium-sized. The chain joins TRBV6-5 to TRBJ1-2, with D uncertain. CDR1 and CDR2 (germline): MNHEY, SVGAGI. Trimming took 2 bases from V and 3 from J, leaving 10 bases between them. This CDR3 is 14 amino acids long. Here the CDR3 DNA reads TGTGCCAGCAGTTACAGTCGGCAGTACTATGGCTACACCTTC. This gives the protein CASSYSRQYYGYTF.

By share, this clonotype ranks as medium-sized. The chain is built from TRBV6-1 and TRBJ2-5; 7 bases match TRBD2. CDR3 size: 16 residues. J lost 4 bases, V lost 5 bases, and 13 bases had no gene match. Looked up from germline, CDR1 is MNHNS and CDR2 is SASEGT. This CDR3 reads CASSPPKGGSRETQYF. The CDR3 nucleotides read TGTGCCAGCAGTCCCCCCAAAGGCGGGAGTCGAGAGACCCAGTACTTC.

This clonotype is judged medium-sized. This sequence joins TRBV6-5 and TRBJ1-2, with D perhaps TRBD1 (5 bases). Germline assignment: CDR1 MNHEY and CDR2 SVGAGI. The CDR3 is 13 residues long. Trimming pared 6 bases from V and 6 bases from J, leaving 14 bases between. The CDR3 is CASSLTVANGYTF. The CDR3 DNA follows: TGTGCCAGCAGCTTGACAGTGGCGAATGGCTACACCTTC.

In its sample, this clonotype ranks as large. This chain joins TRBV11-2 and TRBJ2-1; D not resolved. CDR1 is SGHAT, CDR2 FQNNGV, per germline. This CDR3 is 15 amino acids long. V lost 5 bases, J lost 7 bases, and 18 bases lay in between. This CDR3 is CASSPTGPLGNEQFF. DNA of the CDR3: TGTGCCAGCAGCCCGACTGGTCCCTTGGGGAATGAGCAGTTCTTC.

This sequence joins TRBV30 and TRBJ2-4, with D uncertain. V shed 0 bases and J shed 0 bases, with 9 bases lying between them. CDR3 size: 15 residues. In germline, CDR1 is GTSNPN, CDR2 SVGIG (reference sequence). CDR3 loop: CAWSVLPLAKNIQYF. CDR3 sequence (DNA): TGTGCCTGGAGTGTTCTCCCCTTAGCCAAAAACATTCAGTACTTC.

The chain uses TRBV29-1 and TRBJ2-1; D gene uncertain. V dropped 6 bases and J dropped 0 bases, with 12 bases sitting between them. The CDR3 runs 14 residues. Germline CDR1 SQVTM, CDR2 ANQGSEA. CDR3 protein: CSVADVSSYNEQFF. The CDR3 region has the DNA TGCAGCGTAGCAGACGTGAGCTCCTACAATGAGCAGTTCTTC.

Relative to its sample, this clonotype is medium-sized (0.01 to 0.1%). The V gene is TRBV5-4, the J gene TRBJ2-5; D might be TRBD1 (6 bases). Per germline, CDR1 SGHNT and CDR2 YYREEE (reference sequence). Trimming stripped 4 bases from V and 0 bases from J, with 19 bases between. The CDR3 totals 17 residues. In DNA form, the CDR3 reads TGTGCCAGCAGCCCTCTCCCAGCAGGGGAGTACCAAGAGACCCAGTACTTC. Its protein product is CASSPLPAGEYQETQYF.